Shown below are 15 T cell receptor beta chains from a single sample sequenced in a study of CD8+ T cells in alopecia areata. Treatment of the sample: oral pan-JAK inhibitor, 5-10 mg twice daily. Once RNA had been extracted, it was reverse transcribed into cDNA to act as the sequencing template. Libraries were prepared by immunoSEQ multiplex PCR; TCRdb keeps only in-frame clonotypes and omits some of them. Of 95,000 to 100,000 clones listed, about 60% are singletons. The starting material was CD8+ T cells sorted from blood, obtained between weeks 55 and 65, from a patient treated with tofacitinib. The receptors were gathered from a human donor with alopecia areata.

In this sample, this clone turned up a few times. V gene TRBV2 combines with J gene TRBJ2-7; 7 bases map to TRBD1. The CDR3 spans 13 residues. V trimming: 7 bases; J trimming: 6 bases; junction bases outside the gene matches: 9. Germline V gene sequence: CDR1 SNHLY, CDR2 FYNNEI. The CDR3 DNA is TGTGCCAGCACTGACAGGGCGCTTCTCGAGCAGTACTTC. Encoded protein: CASTDRALLEQYF. Full variable domain (remainder filled in from reference TRBV2 and TRBJ2-7): EPEVTQTPSHQVTQMGQEVILRCVPISNHLYFYWYRQILGQKVEFLVSFYNNEISEKSEIFDDQFSVERPDGSNFTLKIRSTKLEDSAMYFCASTDRALLEQYFGPGTRLTVT.

This clone appeared a single time. This chain joins TRBV29-1 and TRBJ2-1; TRBD2 agrees at 9 bases. Germline V gene lookup returns CDR1 SQVTM and CDR2 ANQGSEA. The V gene end was trimmed by 7 bases and the J gene end by 5 bases; junction bases not matched to a gene: 9. This CDR3 has 14 amino acids. CDR3 protein: CSAEGGLANNEQFF. The DNA of the CDR3 is TGCAGCGCTGAGGGGGGACTAGCTAACAATGAGCAGTTCTTC.

This clone was observed a handful of times. V usage is TRBV7-9 and J usage is TRBJ1-1, with 10 bases identical to TRBD1. V shed 5 bases, J shed 5 bases, and the junction held 11 bases outside the gene matches. Germline assignment: CDR1 SEHNR and CDR2 FQNEAQ (reference sequence). The CDR3 covers 16 residues. CDR3 nucleotide sequence: TGTGCCAGCAGCCCACCCCGGGACAGGGGAAGAACTGAAGCTTTCTTT. This codes for CASSPPRDRGRTEAFF.

In DNA, the CDR3 is TGTGCCTGGAGTGTAAGAGGCGGGGGCCCTAGATACAATGAGCAGTTCTTC. Translated: CAWSVRGGGPRYNEQFF. The J gene is TRBJ2-1, the V gene TRBV30, with D perhaps TRBD2 (7 bases). The CDR3 has 17 amino acids. Trimming shortened V by 0 bases and J by 4 bases, and 19 bases separated the two germline ends. The germline V gene has CDR1 GTSNPN and CDR2 SVGIG (reference sequence).

The chain carries TRBV11-3 and TRBJ1-1, with D possibly being TRBD1 (5 bases). Trimming left V 4 bases short and J 5 bases short, with 17 bases between. The CDR3 contains 15 residues. Germline loops: CDR1 SGHNT, CDR2 YENEEA. For the CDR3, the DNA is TGTGCCAGCAGCTCCTACCAGGGTGTGAGGACTGAAGCTTTCTTT. Translated, it gives CASSSYQGVRTEAFF.

The CDR3 DNA is TGCGCCAGCAGCCTACGACAGGGCTGGGCTGCAACTAATGAAAAACTGTTTTTT. Its translation: CASSLRQGWAATNEKLFF. J is TRBJ1-4 and V is TRBV4-1, with TRBD1 identical over 7 bases. Looked up from germline, CDR1 is MGHRA and CDR2 is YSYEKL. V lost 4 bases to trimming and J lost 0 bases; unmatched junction nucleotides: 11. This CDR3 is built from 18 residues.

This clone was counted a few times. This chain links TRBV29-1 with TRBJ1-1; 8 bases fit TRBD1. Trimming cost V 6 bases and J 3 bases; bases outside gene matches: 15. Germline V gives CDR1 SQVTM, CDR2 ANQGSEA. CDR3 length: 16 amino acids. CDR3 in DNA: TGCAGCGTGGTCTCAGGGGGCAGGAGTTGGGACACTGAAGCTTTCTTT. It translates to CSVVSGGRSWDTEAFF.

V and J are TRBV7-8 and TRBJ2-7; TRBD1 matches at 7 bases. Germline V lookup: CDR1 SGHVS, CDR2 FQNEAQ. V dropped 4 bases and J dropped 3; count of bases not matched to a gene: 12. The CDR3 consists of 16 residues. The CDR3, as DNA: TGTGCCAGCAGCTCCTCCTACAGGGGCCCCAACTACGAGCAGTACTTC. This encodes CASSSSYRGPNYEQYF.

This clone was observed a handful of times. The chain joins TRBV5-1 to TRBJ1-6; D remains ambiguous. V gave up 0 bases and J gave up 4 bases, with 8 bases separating them. The germline V gene encodes CDR1 SGHRS and CDR2 YFSETQ. CDR3 size: 15 residues. CDR3 in DNA: TGCGCCAGCAGCTTGGGGGCCGGGTATAATTCACCCCTCCACTTT. Translating gives CASSLGAGYNSPLHF.

Turning to this clone: At one end, the junction sequence differs from germline, possibly due to a read error. This chain connects TRBV7-7 to TRBJ2-7, with 8 bases identical to TRBD1. CDR3 size: 14 residues. In germline, CDR1 is SSHAT, CDR2 FNYEAQ (reference sequence). The CDR3 nucleotides are TGTGCTAGCAGCTTAGGGACAGGTTCTAGGGAGCAGTACTTC. Residues: CASSLGTGSREQYF.

The chain employs TRBV2 and TRBJ2-2; D is unclear. V was cut by 8 bases and J by 1 base, with 8 bases left in between. Germline V gene data show CDR1 as SNHLY and CDR2 as FYNNEI. The CDR3 covers 13 residues. The chain's CDR3 is CASEAENTGELFF. DNA of the CDR3: TGTGCCAGCGAGGCAGAGAACACCGGGGAGCTGTTTTTT.

The chain uses TRBV5-1 and TRBJ2-7, with TRBD2 as a possible D gene (5 bases). V lost 4 bases, J lost 3 bases, and 17 bases lay in between. CDR3 size: 15 residues. Germline CDR1 and CDR2: SGHRS and YFSETQ. CDR3 DNA sequence: TGCGCCAGCAGCCCACGGAGGAATCTAGACTACGAGCAGTACTTC. This sequence encodes CASSPRRNLDYEQYF.

The chain employs TRBV30 and TRBJ2-1; the D is unclear. CDR1 and CDR2 (germline): GTSNPN, SVGIG (reference sequence). This CDR3 spans 11 amino acids. Trimming pared 1 base from V and 10 bases from J, leaving 8 bases between. The CDR3 reads CAWSGRWEQFF. CDR3 nucleotide sequence: TGTGCCTGGAGTGGGCGGTGGGAGCAGTTCTTC.

The chain uses TRBV29-1 and TRBJ1-1; a possible D gene is TRBD1 (6 bases). The germline V gene encodes CDR1 SQVTM and CDR2 ANQGSEA. The V and J ends lost 7 bases and 2 bases respectively, with 14 bases between them. This CDR3 region has 13 residues. DNA of the CDR3: TGCAGCGCGGTAGGGACAACAAACACTGAAGCTTTCTTT. Translation: CSAVGTTNTEAFF.

The chain uses TRBV2 and TRBJ1-1; the D gene is possibly TRBD1 (6 bases). The CDR3 covers 11 residues. Germline V gene data show CDR1 as SNHLY and CDR2 as FYNNEI. The ends were cut back, 7 bases at V and 7 bases at J, with 10 bases in the middle. The chain's CDR3 is CASKGQSEAFF. In nucleotides, the CDR3 is TGTGCCAGCAAAGGACAGAGTGAAGCTTTCTTT.